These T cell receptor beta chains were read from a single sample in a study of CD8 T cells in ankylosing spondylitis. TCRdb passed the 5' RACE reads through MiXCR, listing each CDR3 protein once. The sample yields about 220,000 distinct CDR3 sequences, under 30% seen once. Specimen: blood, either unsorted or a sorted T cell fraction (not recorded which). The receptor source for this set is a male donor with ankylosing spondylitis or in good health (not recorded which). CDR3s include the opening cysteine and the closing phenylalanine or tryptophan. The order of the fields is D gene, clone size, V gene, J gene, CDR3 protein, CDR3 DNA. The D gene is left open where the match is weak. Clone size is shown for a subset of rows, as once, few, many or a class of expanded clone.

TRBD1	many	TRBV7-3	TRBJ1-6	CASSRDRAYSPLHF	TGTGCCAGCAGCCGGGACAGGGCTTATTCACCCCTCCACTTT
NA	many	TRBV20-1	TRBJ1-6	CSAEGDENNSPLHF	TGCAGTGCTGAGGGGGACGAGAATAATTCACCCCTCCACTTT
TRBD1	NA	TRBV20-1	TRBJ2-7	CSARGGDRKTYEQYF	TGCAGTGCTAGAGGGGGGGACAGGAAGACCTACGAGCAGTACTTC
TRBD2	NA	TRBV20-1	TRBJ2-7	CSASGLISPGLVKDEQYF	TGCAGTGCTAGTGGACTAATCTCCCCGGGACTAGTAAAGGACGAGCAGTACTTC
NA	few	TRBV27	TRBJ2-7	CASSDVAVGYEQYF	TGTGCCAGCAGTGATGTGGCGGTTGGCTACGAGCAGTACTTC
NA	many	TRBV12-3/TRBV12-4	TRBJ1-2	CASSYPKTSSFYGYTF	TGTGCCAGCAGTTACCCTAAAACGTCCTCTTTCTATGGCTACACCTTC
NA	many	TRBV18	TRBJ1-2	CASSPRGANYGYTF	TGTGCCAGCTCTCCGCGGGGAGCTAACTATGGCTACACCTTC
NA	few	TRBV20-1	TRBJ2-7	CSAREEGRGVAYEQYF	TGCAGTGCTAGAGAGGAGGGACGGGGAGTTGCCTACGAGCAGTACTTC
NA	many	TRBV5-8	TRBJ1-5	CASSPESNQPQHF	TGTGCCAGCAGCCCAGAGAGCAATCAGCCCCAGCATTTT
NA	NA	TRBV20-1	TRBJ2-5	CCARGGGSAVQETQYF	TGCTGTGCTAGAGGTGGCGGATCGGCAGTTCAAGAGACCCAGTACTTC
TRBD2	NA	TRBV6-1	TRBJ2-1	CASRPIAGAYNEQFF	TGTGCCAGCAGACCGATAGCGGGAGCCTACAATGAGCAGTTCTTC
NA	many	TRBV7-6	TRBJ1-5	CASSPRGGSNQPQHF	TGTGCCAGCAGCCCCAGAGGGGGGAGCAATCAGCCCCAGCATTTT
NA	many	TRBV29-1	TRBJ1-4	CSALDTTTNEKLFF	TGCAGCGCCCTAGACACCACAACTAATGAAAAACTGTTTTTT
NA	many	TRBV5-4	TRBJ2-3	CASSSRPRGRSTDTQYF	TGTGCCAGCAGCTCCCGGCCTAGGGGACGATCCACAGATACGCAGTATTTT
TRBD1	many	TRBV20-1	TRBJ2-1	CSASAGGYEQFF	TGCAGTGCTAGTGCAGGGGGCTATGAGCAGTTCTTC
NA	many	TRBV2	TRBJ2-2	CASVAGNTGELFF	TGTGCCAGCGTGGCAGGGAACACCGGGGAGCTGTTTTTT
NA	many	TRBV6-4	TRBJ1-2	CASSPGGNYGYTF	TGTGCCAGCAGCCCGGGGGGGAACTATGGCTACACCTTC
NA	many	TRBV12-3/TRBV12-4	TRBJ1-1	CASSLAVNTEAFF	TGTGCCAGCAGTTTAGCGGTGAACACTGAAGCTTTCTTT
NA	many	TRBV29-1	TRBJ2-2	CSVGFGGTGELFF	TGCAGCGTTGGCTTCGGGGGCACCGGGGAGCTGTTTTTT
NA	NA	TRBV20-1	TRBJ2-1	CSPKRGRTYNEQFF	TGCAGTCCGAAAAGAGGCAGAACCTACAATGAGCAGTTCTTC
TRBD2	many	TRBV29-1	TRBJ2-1	CSVVGSAERGPSNEQFF	TGCAGCGTTGTGGGGAGCGCGGAGCGGGGACCTTCCAATGAGCAGTTCTTC